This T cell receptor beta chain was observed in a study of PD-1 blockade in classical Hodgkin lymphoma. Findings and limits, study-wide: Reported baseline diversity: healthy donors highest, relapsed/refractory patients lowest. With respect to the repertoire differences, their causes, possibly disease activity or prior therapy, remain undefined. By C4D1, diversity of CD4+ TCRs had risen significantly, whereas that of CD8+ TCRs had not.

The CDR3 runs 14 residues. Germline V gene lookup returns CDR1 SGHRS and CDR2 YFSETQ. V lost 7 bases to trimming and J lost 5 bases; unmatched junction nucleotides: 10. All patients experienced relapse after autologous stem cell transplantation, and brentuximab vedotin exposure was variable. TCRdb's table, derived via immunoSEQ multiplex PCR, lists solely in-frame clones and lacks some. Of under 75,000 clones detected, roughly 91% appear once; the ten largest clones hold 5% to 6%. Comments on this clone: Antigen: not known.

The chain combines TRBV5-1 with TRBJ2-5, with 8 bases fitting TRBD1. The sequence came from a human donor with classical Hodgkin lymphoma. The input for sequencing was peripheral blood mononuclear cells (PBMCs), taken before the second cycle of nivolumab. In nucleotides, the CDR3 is TGCGCCAGCCGCGGGGCAGGGGGCTCTGAGACCCAGTACTTC. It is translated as CASRGAGGSETQYF. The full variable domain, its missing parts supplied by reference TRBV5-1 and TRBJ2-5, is KAGVTQTPRYLIKTRGQQVTLSCSPISGHRSVSWYQQTPGQGLQFLFEYFSETQRNKGNFPGRFSGRQFSNSRSEMNVSTLELGDSALYLCASRGAGGSETQYFGPGTRLLVL.